This T cell receptor (beta chain) came from a study of blood T cell repertoires in COVID-19. Across the study: Acute and convalescent COVID-19 samples came from the United States, Italy and Spain.

Using immunoSEQ multiplex PCR, the repertoire was profiled, and TCRdb retains in-frame clones only, with some absent. The sample has 400,000 or so clones, approximately 87% seen once. This clone came up once. Recruits, aged roughly 18 to 100 years, lived in 20 to 30 US areas. Germline V gene sequence: CDR1 LNHDA, CDR2 SQIVND (reference sequence). The ends were cut back, 6 bases at V and 0 bases at J, with 14 bases in the middle. The CDR3 runs to 15 residues. The chain has TRBV19 and TRBJ1-2, with unresolved D. Sequences were obtained from PBMCs or T cells enriched from blood (not recorded which). This sequence originates from a man in his forties or fifties in a cohort exposed to, infected with or recovered from COVID-19 (not recorded which). CDR3 DNA sequence: TGTGCCAGTAGATTTCTGCGGGAAGCTAACTATGGCTACACCTTC. It codes for CASRFLREANYGYTF.